The 28 T cell receptor beta chains given below trace back to one sample, sequenced in a study of T cell clonality in common variable immunodeficiency. Libraries were prepared by immunoSEQ multiplex PCR; TCRdb keeps only in-frame clonotypes and omits some of them. Singletons are absent from the sample, which has 50,000 to 55,000 clones. Material: peripheral blood mononuclear cells. The origin of the receptors is a person aged 18 to 75 in good health.

This clone was picked up many times. The observed sequence ends 3 residues before the CDR3 terminus, with the missing tail filled in from the germline J gene. The chain couples TRBV5-1 to TRBJ1-2; D is possibly TRBD1 (6 bases). Germline values: CDR1 SGHRS, CDR2 YFSETQ. There are 14 residues in the CDR3. The CDR3 region is CASSLVATGETYTF. The DNA read from the CDR3 is TGCGCCAGCAGCTTGGTTGCGACAGGAGAGACC.

This clone was counted many times. The CDR3 goes on 3 residues after the read ends, and that part is filled in from the germline J gene. The chain uses TRBV7-9 and TRBJ1-5; no reliable D call. Germline loops: CDR1 SEHNR, CDR2 FQNEAQ (reference sequence). CDR3 length equals 14 residues. Trimming pared 2 bases from V and 4 bases from J, leaving 9 bases between. CDR3 loop: CASSLLGLNQPQHF. The CDR3 DNA, read in part, is TGTGCCAGCAGCTTACTAGGCCTGAATCAGCCC.

This clone appeared many times. A junction boundary mismatches the germline segment, possibly from a read error. The read terminates 3 residues before the CDR3 end, so the remaining end is supplied by the germline J gene. The gene calls are TRBV7-7 and TRBJ2-5; D might be TRBD2 (6 bases). In germline, CDR1 is SSHAT, CDR2 FNYEAQ (reference sequence). The CDR3 extends over 13 amino acids. The CDR3 region is CASSSGVEETQYF. The part of the CDR3 DNA that was read is TGTGCTAGCAGCTCGGGGGTGGAAGAGACC.

This clone was detected many times. The missing CDR3 end, 3 residues past where the read stops, is filled in from the germline J gene. The gene calls are TRBV5-1 and TRBJ1-4; no firm D call. This CDR3 is built from 13 residues. Germline V gene sequence: CDR1 SGHRS, CDR2 YFSETQ. Trimming left V 0 bases short and J 7 bases short, with 7 bases between. The DNA read from the CDR3 is TGCGCCAGCAGCTTGGACTTCGGTGAAAAA. Its protein product is CASSLDFGEK. The CDR3 reads in full as CASSLDFGEKLFF.

This clone appeared many times. The junction departs from the called germline gene at one end, perhaps through a read error. The read gets to within 3 residues of the CDR3 end, and the germline J gene fills in the rest. The genes are TRBV4-2 and TRBJ2-7; tentative D call: TRBD1 (6 bases). This CDR3 contains 14 residues. Germline V gene data show CDR1 as LGHNA and CDR2 as YNFKEQ. Incomplete CDR3 DNA: TGCGCCAGCAGCCAAGAAAGGACAGACTACGAG. Its protein is CASSQERTDYE. Given in full, the CDR3 is CASSQERTDYEQYF.

This clone was detected many times. The read is 3 residues too short to cover the CDR3 end, so that end is filled in from the germline J gene. This sequence joins TRBV18 and TRBJ1-4; the D is unclear. The CDR3 is made up of 16 amino acids. V lost 2 bases, J lost 0 bases, and 10 bases lay in between. Germline CDR1 is KGHSH and CDR2 is LQKENI. CDR3 protein: CASSPLPSATNEKLFF. The sequenced CDR3 bases are TGTGCCAGCTCACCATTACCGAGCGCAACTAATGAAAAA.

To note about this clone: The observed sequence ends 3 residues before the CDR3 terminus, with the missing tail filled in from the germline J gene. This chain connects TRBV6-2 or TRBV6-3 to TRBJ1-2; a possible D gene is TRBD1 (5 bases). Germline CDR1 is MNHEY and CDR2 is SVGEGT. The CDR3 extends over 14 amino acids. CDR3 bases read: TGTGCCAGCACCAACAGCGGGAGGGACTACGAC. Translated, it gives CASTNSGRDYD. The whole CDR3 protein is CASTNSGRDYDYTF.

This clone appeared many times. The read terminates 3 residues before the CDR3 end, so the remaining end is supplied by the germline J gene. The chain couples TRBV18 to TRBJ2-3, with 12 nucleotides matching TRBD1. The CDR3 is 18 residues long. The V segment lost 3 bases and the J segment 3 bases; nucleotides outside the gene matches: 10. CDR1 and CDR2 from the germline V gene are KGHSH and LQKENI. CDR3 DNA (partial): TGTGCCAGCTCACCCACCCCCGGGACAGGGGGCGCGACAGATACG. The encoded protein is CASSPTPGTGGATDT. The entire CDR3 sequence reads CASSPTPGTGGATDTQYF.

This clone was observed at least ten times. Read sequence stops 3 residues before the CDR3 end, and the germline J gene provides the missing end. This chain links TRBV20-1 with TRBJ1-2; no clear D gene. CDR1 and CDR2 from the germline V gene are DFQATT and SNEGSKA (reference sequence). CDR3 length equals 14 residues. V gave up 0 bases and J gave up 4 bases, with 12 bases separating them. The sequenced CDR3 bases are TGCAGTGCTAGAGATCATGTTGAAGGCTATGGC. It codes for CSARDHVEGYG. The entire CDR3 protein reads CSARDHVEGYGYTF.

The chain's CDR3 is CSGHSGSGETQYF. The sequenced part of the CDR3 DNA is TGCAGTGGACATAGCGGAAGCGGAGAGACG. The chain is built from TRBV20-1 and TRBJ2-3, with D possibly matching TRBD2 (6 bases). Read coverage stops 3 residues before the CDR3 terminus; the germline J gene supplies the remainder. CDR3 length: 13 residues. Germline V CDR1 and CDR2: DFQATT, SNEGSKA (reference sequence).

There are many counts of this clone. The sequence runs out 3 residues before the end of the CDR3; the remainder is reconstructed from the germline J gene. V and J are TRBV18 and TRBJ1-1, with 10 nucleotides matching TRBD1. The V segment lost 3 bases and the J segment 3 bases; nucleotides outside the gene matches: 4. The CDR3 is 15 amino acids. CDR1 is KGHSH, CDR2 LQKENI, per germline. The sequenced CDR3 bases are TGTGCCAGCTCACCGCCGGGACAGGGGTACACTGAA. This sequence encodes CASSPPGQGYTE. The entire CDR3 is CASSPPGQGYTEAFF.

This clone was detected a few times. The DNA ends 3 residues before the CDR3 does, and the rest of the CDR3 is filled in from the germline J gene. The chain couples TRBV18 to TRBJ1-1; D is unclear. V was shortened by 1 base and J by 3 bases, with 9 bases between the two germline ends. The CDR3 is 14 amino acids. Germline-derived CDR1 and CDR2 are KGHSH and LQKENI. The DNA read from the CDR3 is TGTGCCAGCTCACCACGACCCCGGGACACTGAA. This sequence encodes CASSPRPRDTE. The entire CDR3 is CASSPRPRDTEAFF.

Ten or more counts support this clone. Read data end 3 residues before the CDR3 end; the end is taken from the germline J gene. The chain couples TRBV30 to TRBJ1-5, with D perhaps matching TRBD1 (5 bases). CDR1 and CDR2 from the germline V gene are GTSNPN and SVGIG (reference sequence). The CDR3 loop spans 17 amino acids. The germline V and J ends were trimmed by 3 bases and 7 bases, with 25 bases remaining between them. The part of the CDR3 DNA that was read is TGTGCCTGGAGCGCAGGTGGGGCAGAGGGGCGGAGACAGCCC. This encodes CAWSAGGAEGRRQP. The entire CDR3 sequence reads CAWSAGGAEGRRQPQHF.

This clone occurred many times. The observed sequence ends 3 residues before the CDR3 terminus, with the missing tail filled in from the germline J gene. This rearrangement joins TRBV7-3 to TRBJ2-1, with 8 bases that match TRBD2. This CDR3 is built from 15 residues. Losses at the gene ends were 5 bases for V and 2 bases for J; bases not matched to a gene: 5. Germline CDR1 SGHTA, CDR2 FQGTGA. The sequenced CDR3 bases are TGTGCCAGCAGCGAAACTAGCGGAGCCTACAATGAG. Protein: CASSETSGAYNE. From start to end, the CDR3 is CASSETSGAYNEQFF. Filled out from reference TRBV7-3 and TRBJ2-1, the complete variable domain reads GAGVSQTPSNKVTEKGKYVELRCDPISGHTALYWYRQSLGQGPEFLIYFQGTGAADDSGLPNDRFFAVRPEGSVSTLKIQRTERGDSAVYLCASSETSGAYNEQFFGPGTRLTVL.

This clone was recorded a few times. The germline gene is not matched at one end of the junction; a read error may be the cause. The CDR3 goes on 3 residues after the read ends, and that part is filled in from the germline J gene. Distinct nucleotide sequences in the sample also encode this CDR3. The rearrangement uses TRBV29-1 and TRBJ1-2, with D possibly being TRBD1 (6 bases). The CDR3 runs 14 residues. CDR1 and CDR2 from the germline V gene are SQVTM and ANQGSEA. CDR3 bases read: TGCAGCGTTGAAACAGGGACGGCAAACTATGGA. Protein sequence: CSVETGTANYG. The CDR3 reads in full as CSVETGTANYGYTF. The full variable domain, its missing parts supplied by reference TRBV29-1 and TRBJ1-2, is SAVISQKPSRDICQRGTSLTIQCQVDSQVTMMFWYRQQPGQSLTLIATANQGSEATYESGFVIDKFPISRPNLTFSTLTVSNMSPEDSSIYLCSVETGTANYGYTFGSGTRLTVV.

About this clone itself: The CDR3 end lies 3 residues beyond the end of the read and is filled in from the germline J gene. This chain connects TRBV7-9 to TRBJ2-2; tentative D call: TRBD1 (5 bases). This CDR3 is 15 amino acids long. Germline values: CDR1 SEHNR, CDR2 FQNEAQ (reference sequence). The CDR3 is CASSLAGSGANVLFF. The CDR3 DNA, read in part, is TGTGCCAGCAGCTTAGCGGGATCTGGGGCCAACGTG. The full variable domain, rest sourced from reference TRBV7-9 and TRBJ2-2, is DTGVSQNPRHKITKRGQNVTFRCDPISEHNRLYWYRQTLGQGPEFLTYFQNEAQLEKSRLLSDRFSAERPKGSFSTLEIQRTEQGDSAMYLCASSLAGSGANVLFFGEGSRLTVL.

This clone showed up many times. The sequence runs out 3 residues before the end of the CDR3; the remainder is reconstructed from the germline J gene. This sequence joins TRBV19 and TRBJ2-7; the match to TRBD2 covers 9 bases. The V and J ends lost 3 bases and 2 bases, in that order; junction bases with no gene match: 5. The germline V gene encodes CDR1 LNHDA and CDR2 SQIVND (reference sequence). The CDR3 consists of 15 residues. CDR3 DNA, as far as it was read: TGTGCCAGTAGTATTAGGCTAGCGGGACCCTACGAG. This gives the protein CASSIRLAGPYE. The complete CDR3 sequence is CASSIRLAGPYEQYF.

On this clone itself: The sequence runs out 3 residues before the end of the CDR3; the remainder is reconstructed from the germline J gene. V and J are TRBV2 and TRBJ2-7, with D possibly being TRBD1 (6 bases). The V end was cut by 6 bases, the J end by 3 bases, with 15 bases between. CDR1 and CDR2 from the germline V gene are SNHLY and FYNNEI. This CDR3 region has 14 residues. The CDR3 bases that were read are TGTGCCAGCAGGCGAACAGGGTACGGCTACGAG. Translating it yields CASRRTGYGYE. The CDR3 in full is CASRRTGYGYEQYF.

This clone was counted at least ten times. The read is 3 residues too short to cover the CDR3 end, so that end is filled in from the germline J gene. V is TRBV19 and J is TRBJ1-1; D call uncertain. The CDR3 consists of 13 residues. CDR1 and CDR2 from the germline V gene are LNHDA and SQIVND (reference sequence). The V gene lost 1 base and the J gene lost 4 bases, with 7 bases spanning the gap. The sequenced part of the CDR3 DNA is TGTGCCAGTAGTATAGTGCCGGGCACTGAA. Translated: CASSIVPGTE. In full, the CDR3 is CASSIVPGTEAFF.

This clone has a count of ten or more. The missing CDR3 end, 3 residues past where the read stops, is filled in from the germline J gene. V is TRBV14 and J is TRBJ2-2; 8 bases are shared with TRBD1. This CDR3 is built from 15 residues. V gave up 4 bases and J gave up 6 bases; unmatched junction bases: 7. CDR1 is SGHDN, CDR2 FVKESK, per germline. CDR3: CASSPHRGWSGELFF. The CDR3 DNA, read in part, is TGTGCCAGCAGCCCACACAGGGGGTGGTCCGGGGAG.

Turning to this clone: With the read ending 3 residues before the CDR3 end, the germline J gene is used to fill in that end. The chain has TRBV19 and TRBJ2-5; 10 bases map to TRBD1. CDR1 and CDR2 from the germline V gene are LNHDA and SQIVND (reference sequence). The junction had 6 bases not matched to a gene; V was cut back by 10 bases and J by 4 bases. The CDR3 contains 13 residues. CDR3 region: CATGDRGGETQYF. The sequenced part of the CDR3 DNA is TGTGCCACCGGGGACAGGGGCGGAGAGACC.

This clone was picked up many times. Sequencing ends 3 residues short of the CDR3 end; the germline J gene provides the rest. The chain couples TRBV19 to TRBJ1-1; tentatively, D is TRBD1 (5 bases). The V end was cut by 6 bases, the J end by 0 bases, with 11 bases between. Germline lookup yields CDR1 LNHDA and CDR2 SQIVND (reference sequence). The CDR3 covers 14 residues. CDR3 bases read: TGTGCCAGTAGCGAGGGGTTACTGAACACTGAA. This encodes CASSEGLLNTE. The CDR3 reads in full as CASSEGLLNTEAFF.

The CDR3 sequence is CASKDHRGKSSYNEQFF. The CDR3 bases that were read are TGTGCCAGCAAGGACCACAGGGGAAAAAGCTCCTACAATGAG. J is TRBJ2-1 and V is TRBV2; 7 bases are shared with TRBD1. The observed sequence ends 3 residues before the CDR3 terminus, with the missing tail filled in from the germline J gene. From germline, CDR1 is SNHLY and CDR2 FYNNEI. The ends lost 7 bases at V and 0 bases at J; junction bases unmatched: 12. This CDR3 is 17 amino acids long. Full variable domain (outside the CDR3, taken from reference TRBV2 and TRBJ2-1): EPEVTQTPSHQVTQMGQEVILRCVPISNHLYFYWYRQILGQKVEFLVSFYNNEISEKSEIFDDQFSVERPDGSNFTLKIRSTKLEDSAMYFCASKDHRGKSSYNEQFFGPGTRLTVL.

This clone appeared many times. The read ends 3 residues shy of where the CDR3 ends; the end is completed using the germline J gene. The chain employs TRBV20-1 and TRBJ1-6; 10 bases map to TRBD1. The CDR3 is 13 amino acids. Per germline, CDR1 DFQATT and CDR2 SNEGSKA (reference sequence). J gave up 10 bases and V 5 bases, and 5 bases lay outside the gene matches. This CDR3 is CSAGWTGGSPLHF. Incomplete CDR3 DNA: TGCAGTGCTGGGTGGACAGGGGGGTCACCC.

This clone was found many times. The sequenced fragment ends 3 residues before the CDR3 boundary, so the rest is inferred from the germline J gene. This chain uses TRBV6-2 or TRBV6-3 with TRBJ1-2; TRBD1 matches at 9 bases. The germline V gene encodes CDR1 MNHEY and CDR2 SVGEGT. The CDR3 is made up of 14 amino acids. With 8 bases clipped from V and 4 bases from J, the junction kept 8 bases outside the gene matches. The chain's CDR3 is CASSKTGGGYGYTF. CDR3 DNA, as far as it was read: TGTGCCAGCTCCAAAACAGGGGGCGGCTATGGC.

This clone was recorded a few times. Compared with germline, one end of the junction differs, possibly owing to a read error. The CDR3 end is not reached by the read, which stops 3 residues before it; the germline J gene fills it in. The same CDR3 is also encoded by other DNA sequences in this sample. The rearrangement links TRBV19 to TRBJ1-3, with unresolved D. The CDR3 consists of 13 residues. Germline V gene data show CDR1 as LNHDA and CDR2 as SQIVND (reference sequence). CDR3 residues: CASRYSSGNTIYF. The CDR3 DNA, read in part, is TGTGCCAGTAGGTACAGCTCTGGAAACACA.

This clone occurred many times. From the germline J gene comes the end of the CDR3, since the read stops 3 residues before it. The same CDR3 arises from other DNA sequences in this sample as well. V is TRBV2 and J is TRBJ1-3, with D unclear. Trimming shortened V by 5 bases and J by 0 bases, and 14 bases separated the two germline ends. From germline, CDR1 is SNHLY and CDR2 FYNNEI. This CDR3 comprises 16 residues. The CDR3 sequence: CASSLETLDSGNTIYF. The CDR3 DNA, read in part, is TGTGCCAGCAGTCTTGAGACCCTAGACTCTGGAAACACC.

Many counts were recorded for this clone. The CDR3 is cut off 3 residues early in the read; its end comes from the germline J gene. The gene calls are TRBV7-2 and TRBJ2-1; TRBD1 agrees at 9 bases. CDR1 is SGHTA, CDR2 FQGNSA, per germline. V was pared by 5 bases and J by 5 bases, with 7 bases of the junction left unmatched. The CDR3 consists of 15 residues. The sequenced part of the CDR3 DNA is TGTGCCAGCAGCGTACCGGGACAGGGCGACAATGAG. As protein: CASSVPGQGDNE. The whole CDR3 protein is CASSVPGQGDNEQFF.